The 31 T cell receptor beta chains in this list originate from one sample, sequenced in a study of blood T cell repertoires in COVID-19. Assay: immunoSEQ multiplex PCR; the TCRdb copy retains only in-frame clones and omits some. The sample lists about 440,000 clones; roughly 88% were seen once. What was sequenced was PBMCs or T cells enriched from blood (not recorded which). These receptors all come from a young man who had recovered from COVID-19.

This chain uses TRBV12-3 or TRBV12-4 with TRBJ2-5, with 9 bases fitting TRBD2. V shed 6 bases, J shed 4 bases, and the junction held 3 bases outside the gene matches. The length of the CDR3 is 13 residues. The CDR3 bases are TGTGCCAGCAGGCCGACTAGCGGAGAGACCCAGTACTTC. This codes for CASRPTSGETQYF.

The CDR3 region has the DNA TGTGCCAGCAGGCTAGCGGGAGGAAAAGAGACCCAGTACTTC. It translates to CASRLAGGKETQYF. The genes are TRBV13 and TRBJ2-5; the match to TRBD2 covers 11 bases. The germline V gene has CDR1 PRHDT and CDR2 FYEKMQ (reference sequence). V lost 6 bases and J lost 3; bases outside the gene matches: 3. The CDR3 is made up of 14 amino acids. Looking up the rest from reference TRBV13 and TRBJ2-5 gives the full variable domain: AAGVIQSPRHLIKEKRETATLKCYPIPRHDTVYWYQQGPGQDPQFLISFYEKMQSDKGSIPDRFSAQQFSDYHSELNMSSLELGDSALYFCASRLAGGKETQYFGPGTRLLVL.

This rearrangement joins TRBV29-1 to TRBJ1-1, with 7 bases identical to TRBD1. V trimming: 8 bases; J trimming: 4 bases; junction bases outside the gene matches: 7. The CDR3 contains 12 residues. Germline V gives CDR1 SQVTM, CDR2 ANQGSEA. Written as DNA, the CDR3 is TGCAGCCCAGACAGGGTTGGCACTGAAGCTTTCTTT. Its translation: CSPDRVGTEAFF. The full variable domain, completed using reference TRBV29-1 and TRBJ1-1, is SAVISQKPSRDICQRGTSLTIQCQVDSQVTMMFWYRQQPGQSLTLIATANQGSEATYESGFVIDKFPISRPNLTFSTLTVSNMSPEDSSIYLCSPDRVGTEAFFGQGTRLTVV.

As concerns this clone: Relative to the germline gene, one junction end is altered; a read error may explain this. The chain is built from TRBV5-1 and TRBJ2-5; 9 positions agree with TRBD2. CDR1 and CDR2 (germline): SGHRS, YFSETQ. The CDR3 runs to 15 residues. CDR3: CARSLGGGGQETQYF. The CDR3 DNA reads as TGCGCCCGCAGCTTGGGCGGGGGGGGCCAAGAGACCCAGTACTTC.

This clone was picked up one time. The CDR3 protein is CASSHSDSSGQRYHNEQFF. CDR3 bases: TGCGCCAGCAGTCACTCCGACAGTTCGGGACAACGTTACCACAATGAGCAGTTCTTC. This chain joins TRBV23-1 and TRBJ2-1, with D possibly being TRBD1 (6 bases). TRBV23-1 is identified as an open reading frame with a role that is uncertain. Deletions cut 3 bases from V and 5 bases from J, with 26 bases between. The CDR3 extends over 19 amino acids.

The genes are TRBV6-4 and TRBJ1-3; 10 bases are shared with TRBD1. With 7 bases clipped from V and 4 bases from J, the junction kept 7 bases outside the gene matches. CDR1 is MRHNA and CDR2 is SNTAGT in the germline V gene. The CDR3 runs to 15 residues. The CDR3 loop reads CASMGPGQGGNTIYF. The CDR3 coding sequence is TGTGCCAGCATGGGGCCGGGACAGGGGGGAAACACCATATATTTT.

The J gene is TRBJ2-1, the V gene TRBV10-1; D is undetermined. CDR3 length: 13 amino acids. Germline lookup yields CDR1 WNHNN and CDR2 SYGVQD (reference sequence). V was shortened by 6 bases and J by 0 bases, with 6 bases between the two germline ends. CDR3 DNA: TGCGCCAGCAGCGCCAGCTCCTACAATGAGCAGTTCTTC. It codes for CASSASSYNEQFF.

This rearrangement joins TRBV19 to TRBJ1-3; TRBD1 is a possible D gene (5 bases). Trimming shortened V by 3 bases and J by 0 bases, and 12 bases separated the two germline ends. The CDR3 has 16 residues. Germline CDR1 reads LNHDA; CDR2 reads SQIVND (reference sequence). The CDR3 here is CASSMGGPTSGNTIYF. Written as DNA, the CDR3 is TGTGCCAGTAGTATGGGGGGACCGACCTCTGGAAACACCATATATTTT.

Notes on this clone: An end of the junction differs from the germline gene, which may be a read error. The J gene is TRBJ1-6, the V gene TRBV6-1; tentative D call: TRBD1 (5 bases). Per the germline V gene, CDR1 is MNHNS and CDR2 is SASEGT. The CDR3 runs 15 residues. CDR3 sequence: CASSEGENYNSPLHF. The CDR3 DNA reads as TGTGCCAGCAGCGAAGGGGAGAATTATAATTCACCCCTCCACTTT.

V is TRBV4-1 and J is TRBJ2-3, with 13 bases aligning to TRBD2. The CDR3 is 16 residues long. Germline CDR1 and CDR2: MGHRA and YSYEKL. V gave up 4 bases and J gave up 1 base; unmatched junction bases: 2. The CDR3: CASSLGLAGGTDTQYF. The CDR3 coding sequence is TGCGCCAGCAGCCTAGGACTAGCGGGGGGCACAGATACGCAGTATTTT.

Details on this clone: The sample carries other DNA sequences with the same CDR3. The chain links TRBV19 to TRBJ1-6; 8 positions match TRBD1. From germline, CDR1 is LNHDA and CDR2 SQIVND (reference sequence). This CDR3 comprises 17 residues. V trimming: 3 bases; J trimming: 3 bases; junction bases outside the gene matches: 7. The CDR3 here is CASSIRTGFSYNSPLHF. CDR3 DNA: TGTGCCAGTAGTATCAGGACAGGGTTTAGCTATAATTCACCCCTCCACTTT.

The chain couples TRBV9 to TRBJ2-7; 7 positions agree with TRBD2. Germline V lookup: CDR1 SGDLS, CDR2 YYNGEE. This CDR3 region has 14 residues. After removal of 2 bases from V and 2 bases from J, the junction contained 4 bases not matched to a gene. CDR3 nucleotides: TGTGCCAGCAGCGTTTCTAGCGGTACCTACGAGCAGTACTTC. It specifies CASSVSSGTYEQYF. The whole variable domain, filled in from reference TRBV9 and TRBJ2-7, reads DSGVTQTPKHLITATGQRVTLRCSPRSGDLSVYWYQQSLDQGLQFLIQYYNGEERAKGNILERFSAQQFPDLHSELNLSSLELGDSALYFCASSVSSGTYEQYFGPGTRLTVT.

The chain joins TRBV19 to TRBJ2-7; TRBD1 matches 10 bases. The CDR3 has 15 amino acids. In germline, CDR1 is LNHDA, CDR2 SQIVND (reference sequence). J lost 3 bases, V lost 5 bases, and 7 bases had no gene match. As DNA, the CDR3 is TGTGCCAGTAGTCCCGCCGGGACAGGGGTCTACGAGCAGTACTTC. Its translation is CASSPAGTGVYEQYF.

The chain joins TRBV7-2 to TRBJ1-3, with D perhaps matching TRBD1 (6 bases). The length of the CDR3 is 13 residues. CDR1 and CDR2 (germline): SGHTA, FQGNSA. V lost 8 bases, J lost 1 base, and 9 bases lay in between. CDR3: CASSQGSGNTIYF. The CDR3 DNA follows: TGTGCCAGCTCCCAGGGGTCTGGAAACACCATATATTTT.

The CDR3 DNA follows: TGCAGTGCTAGTGGGGGGGGACTCACTGAAGCTTTCTTT. It specifies CSASGGGLTEAFF. The chain couples TRBV20-1 to TRBJ1-1, with D possibly being TRBD1 (5 bases). V lost 3 bases and J 4 bases, leaving 12 bases between the germline ends. Germline lookup yields CDR1 DFQATT and CDR2 SNEGSKA (reference sequence). This CDR3 is built from 13 residues.

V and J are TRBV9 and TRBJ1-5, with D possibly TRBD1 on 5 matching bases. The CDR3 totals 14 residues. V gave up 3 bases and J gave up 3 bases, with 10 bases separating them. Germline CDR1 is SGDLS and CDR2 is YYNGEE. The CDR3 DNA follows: TGTGCCAGCAGCGCAACAGGAGACAATCAGCCCCAGCATTTT. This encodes CASSATGDNQPQHF.

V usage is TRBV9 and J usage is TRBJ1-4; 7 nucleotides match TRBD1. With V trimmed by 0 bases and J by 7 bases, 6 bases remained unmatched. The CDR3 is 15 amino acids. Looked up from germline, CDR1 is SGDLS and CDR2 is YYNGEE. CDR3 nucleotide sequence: TGTGCCAGCAGCGTAGTGGAGGGGGCGAGTGAAAAACTGTTTTTT. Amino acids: CASSVVEGASEKLFF. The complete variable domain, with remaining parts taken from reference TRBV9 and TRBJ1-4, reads DSGVTQTPKHLITATGQRVTLRCSPRSGDLSVYWYQQSLDQGLQFLIQYYNGEERAKGNILERFSAQQFPDLHSELNLSSLELGDSALYFCASSVVEGASEKLFFGSGTQLSVL.

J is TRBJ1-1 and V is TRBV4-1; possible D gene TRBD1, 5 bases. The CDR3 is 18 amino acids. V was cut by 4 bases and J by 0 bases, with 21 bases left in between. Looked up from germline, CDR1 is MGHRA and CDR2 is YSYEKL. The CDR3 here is CASSRGPRAAAMNTEAFF. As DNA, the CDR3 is TGCGCCAGCAGCCGGGGCCCCCGGGCCGCGGCAATGAACACTGAAGCTTTCTTT.

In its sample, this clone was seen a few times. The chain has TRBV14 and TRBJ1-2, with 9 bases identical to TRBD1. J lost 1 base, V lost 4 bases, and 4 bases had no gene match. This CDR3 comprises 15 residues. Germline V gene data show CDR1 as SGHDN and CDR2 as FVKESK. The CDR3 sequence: CASSPPGQGNYGYTF. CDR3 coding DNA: TGTGCCAGCAGCCCTCCGGGACAGGGTAACTATGGCTACACCTTC. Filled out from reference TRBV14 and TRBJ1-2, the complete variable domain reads EAGVTQFPSHSVIEKGQTVTLRCDPISGHDNLYWYRRVMGKEIKFLLHFVKESKQDESGMPNNRFLAERTGGTYSTLKVQPAELEDSGVYFCASSPPGQGNYGYTFGSGTRLTVV.

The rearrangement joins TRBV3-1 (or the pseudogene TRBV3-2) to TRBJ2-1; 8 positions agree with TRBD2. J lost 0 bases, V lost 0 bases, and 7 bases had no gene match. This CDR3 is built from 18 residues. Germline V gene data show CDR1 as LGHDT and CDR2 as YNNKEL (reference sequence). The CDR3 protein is CASSQDLGAGGSYNEQFF. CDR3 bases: TGTGCCAGCAGCCAAGATTTGGGCGCGGGAGGCTCCTACAATGAGCAGTTCTTC.

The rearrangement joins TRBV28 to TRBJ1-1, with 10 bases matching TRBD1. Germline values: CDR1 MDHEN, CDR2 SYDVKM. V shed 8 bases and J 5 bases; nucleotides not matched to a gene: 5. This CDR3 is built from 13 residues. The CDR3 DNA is TGTGCCAGCGGACAGGGGGGATGGACTGAAGCTTTCTTT. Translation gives CASGQGGWTEAFF.

The CDR3 DNA reads TGTGCCACCAGCAGCCACAGGGGCTCCAATGAAAAACTGTTTTTT. Its translation is CATSSHRGSNEKLFF. The chain has TRBV15 and TRBJ1-4; 7 positions agree with TRBD1. The CDR3 has 15 residues. V trimming: 3 bases; J trimming: 5 bases; junction bases outside the gene matches: 6. Germline CDR1 and CDR2: LNHNV and YYDKDF (reference sequence).

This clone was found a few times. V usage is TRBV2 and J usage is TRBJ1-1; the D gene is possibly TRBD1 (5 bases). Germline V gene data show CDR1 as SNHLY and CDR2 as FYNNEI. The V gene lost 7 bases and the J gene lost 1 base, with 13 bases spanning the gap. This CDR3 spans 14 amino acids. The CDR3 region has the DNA TGTGCCAGCACCGTCCGGGGGGGGAACACTGAAGCTTTCTTT. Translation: CASTVRGGNTEAFF.

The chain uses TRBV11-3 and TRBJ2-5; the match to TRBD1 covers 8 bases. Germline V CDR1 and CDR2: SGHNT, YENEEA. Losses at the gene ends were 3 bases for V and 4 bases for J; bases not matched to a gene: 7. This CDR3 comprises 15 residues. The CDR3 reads CASSFGRDRGETQYF. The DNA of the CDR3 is TGTGCCAGCAGCTTCGGTAGAGACAGGGGAGAGACCCAGTACTTC. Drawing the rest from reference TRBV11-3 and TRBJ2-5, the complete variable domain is EAGVVQSPRYKIIEKKQPVAFWCNPISGHNTLYWYLQNLGQGPELLIRYENEEAVDDSQLPKDRFSAERLKGVDSTLKIQPAELGDSAVYLCASSFGRDRGETQYFGPGTRLLVL.

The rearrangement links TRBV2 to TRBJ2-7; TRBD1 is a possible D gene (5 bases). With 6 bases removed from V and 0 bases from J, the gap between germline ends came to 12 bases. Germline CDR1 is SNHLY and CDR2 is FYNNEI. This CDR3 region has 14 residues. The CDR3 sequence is CASREQARSYEQYF. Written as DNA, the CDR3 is TGTGCCAGCAGGGAACAGGCTCGCTCCTACGAGCAGTACTTC. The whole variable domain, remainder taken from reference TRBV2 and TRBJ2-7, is EPEVTQTPSHQVTQMGQEVILRCVPISNHLYFYWYRQILGQKVEFLVSFYNNEISEKSEIFDDQFSVERPDGSNFTLKIRSTKLEDSAMYFCASREQARSYEQYFGPGTRLTVT.

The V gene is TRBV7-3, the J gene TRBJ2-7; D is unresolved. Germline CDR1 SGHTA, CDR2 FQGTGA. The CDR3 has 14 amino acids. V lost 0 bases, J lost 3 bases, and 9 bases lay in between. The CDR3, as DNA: TGTGCCAGCAGCTTAACCGCAGGAAACTACGAGCAGTACTTC. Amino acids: CASSLTAGNYEQYF.

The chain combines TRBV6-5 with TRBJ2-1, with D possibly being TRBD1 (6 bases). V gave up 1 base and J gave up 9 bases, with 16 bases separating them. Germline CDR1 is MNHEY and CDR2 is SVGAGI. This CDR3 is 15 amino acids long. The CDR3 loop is CASSYLAGEGGEQFF. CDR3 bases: TGTGCCAGCAGTTACTTAGCAGGGGAAGGGGGTGAGCAGTTCTTC.

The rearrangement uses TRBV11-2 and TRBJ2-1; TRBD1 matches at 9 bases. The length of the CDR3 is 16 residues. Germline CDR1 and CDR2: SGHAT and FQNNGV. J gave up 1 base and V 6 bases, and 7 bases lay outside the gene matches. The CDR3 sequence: CASRTGGNRSYNEQFF. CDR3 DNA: TGTGCCAGCAGGACAGGGGGTAATAGGTCCTACAATGAGCAGTTCTTC. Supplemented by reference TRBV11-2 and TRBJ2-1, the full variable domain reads EAGVAQSPRYKIIEKRQSVAFWCNPISGHATLYWYQQILGQGPKLLIQFQNNGVVDDSQLPKDRFSAERLKGVDSTLKIQPAKLEDSAVYLCASRTGGNRSYNEQFFGPGTRLTVL.

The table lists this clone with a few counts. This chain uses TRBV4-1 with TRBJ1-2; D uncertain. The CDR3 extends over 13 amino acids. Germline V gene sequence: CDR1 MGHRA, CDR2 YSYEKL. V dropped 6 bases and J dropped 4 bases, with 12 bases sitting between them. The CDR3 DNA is TGCGCCAGCAGGGAAGCCACTACCTATGGCTACACCTTC. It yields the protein CASREATTYGYTF.

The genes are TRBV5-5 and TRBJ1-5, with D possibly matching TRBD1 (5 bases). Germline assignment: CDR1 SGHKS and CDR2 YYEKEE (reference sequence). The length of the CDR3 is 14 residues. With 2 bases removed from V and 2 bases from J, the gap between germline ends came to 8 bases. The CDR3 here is CASSFKGGNQPQHF. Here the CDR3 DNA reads TGTGCCAGCAGCTTTAAAGGGGGCAATCAGCCCCAGCATTTT.

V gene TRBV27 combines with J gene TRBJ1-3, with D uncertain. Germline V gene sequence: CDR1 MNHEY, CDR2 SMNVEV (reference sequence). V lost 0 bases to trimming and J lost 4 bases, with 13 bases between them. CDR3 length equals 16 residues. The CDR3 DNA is TGTGCCAGCAGTTTATCGGTTGGGCTTTCAGGAAACACCATATATTTT. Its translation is CASSLSVGLSGNTIYF.